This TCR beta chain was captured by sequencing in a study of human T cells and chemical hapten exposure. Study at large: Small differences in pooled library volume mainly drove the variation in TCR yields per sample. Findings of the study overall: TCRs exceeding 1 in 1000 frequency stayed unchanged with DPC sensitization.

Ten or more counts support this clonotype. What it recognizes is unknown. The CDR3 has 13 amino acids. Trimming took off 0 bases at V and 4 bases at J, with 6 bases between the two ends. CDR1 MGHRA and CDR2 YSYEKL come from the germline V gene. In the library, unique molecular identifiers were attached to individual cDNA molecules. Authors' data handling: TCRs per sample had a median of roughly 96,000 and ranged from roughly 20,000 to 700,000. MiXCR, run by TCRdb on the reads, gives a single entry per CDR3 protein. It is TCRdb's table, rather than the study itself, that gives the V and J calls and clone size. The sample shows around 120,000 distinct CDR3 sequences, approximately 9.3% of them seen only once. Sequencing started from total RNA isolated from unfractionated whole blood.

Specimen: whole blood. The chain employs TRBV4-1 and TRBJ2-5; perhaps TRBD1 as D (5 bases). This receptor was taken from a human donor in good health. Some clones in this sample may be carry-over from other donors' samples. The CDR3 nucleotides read TGCGCCAGCAGCCAAGAAGGGGTAGAGACCCAGTACTTC. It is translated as CASSQEGVETQYF.